These T cell receptor beta chains were read from a single sample in a study of regulatory T cells in long-lasting Graves disease. Using its own MiXCR run on the multiplex PCR reads, TCRdb lists one record per CDR3 protein. The table has 350,000 to 500,000 distinct CDR3 sequences, around 15% seen once; the top ten hold roughly a tenth. The data also belong to a second study, concerning T cells in Graves' hyperthyroidism and ophthalmopathy.

Specimen: peripheral blood mononuclear cells (PBMCs), collected at new diagnosis, from a patient treated with antithyroid drugs. The receptors stem from a woman in her thirties with Graves disease. Each CDR3 is given with its conserved first and last residue. A D gene is named only where the DNA matches it firmly. A clone size is listed for some rows: how often the clone was seen (once, few, many), or a class if it is expanded.

j_call	clone_size	v_call	d_call	cdr3_aa	cdr3_nt
TRBJ2-7	many	TRBV28	-	CASKADSYEQYF	TGTGCCAGCAAGGCAGACTCCTACGAGCAGTACTTC
TRBJ2-2	many	TRBV20-1	TRBD2	CSASGRVTGELFF	TGCAGTGCTAGCGGGAGGGTCACCGGGGAGCTGTTTTTT
TRBJ1-4	few	TRBV9	TRBD1	CASSVGTGVYEKLFF	TGTGCCAGCAGCGTTGGGACAGGGGTATATGAAAAACTGTTTTTT
TRBJ2-7	many	TRBV20-1	-	CSAPDQRVYEQYF	TGCAGTGCTCCTGACCAGCGAGTCTACGAGCAGTACTTC
TRBJ2-3	-	TRBV18	TRBD1	CASSPRQGVSDTQYF	TGTGCCAGCTCACCCCGCCAGGGGGTTTCAGATACGCAGTATTTT
TRBJ2-2	-	TRBV6-1	TRBD2	CASKSGRARTGELFF	TGTGCCAGCAAGAGCGGGAGGGCTCGAACCGGGGAGCTGTTTTTT
TRBJ2-7	many	TRBV4-3	TRBD1	CASSQTWPPGGEGYEQYF	TGCGCCAGCAGCCAGACCTGGCCCCCAGGGGGCGAGGGTTACGAGCAGTACTTC
TRBJ2-5	many	TRBV7-9	TRBD2	CASSLSGRAIETQYF	TGTGCCAGCAGCTTAAGCGGGAGGGCCATTGAGACCCAGTACTTC
TRBJ2-7	many	TRBV7-9	-	CASSLGPRNSYEQYF	TGTGCCAGCAGCTTAGGGCCGAGGAACTCCTACGAGCAGTACTTC
TRBJ2-1	once	TRBV7-8	TRBD2	CASSQRGLAGDEQFF	TGTGCCAGCAGCCAACGGGGACTAGCGGGCGATGAGCAGTTCTTC
TRBJ2-5	many	TRBV6-1	-	CASSEALRDIAETQYF	TGTGCCAGCAGTGAAGCGCTTCGGGACATAGCAGAGACCCAGTACTTC